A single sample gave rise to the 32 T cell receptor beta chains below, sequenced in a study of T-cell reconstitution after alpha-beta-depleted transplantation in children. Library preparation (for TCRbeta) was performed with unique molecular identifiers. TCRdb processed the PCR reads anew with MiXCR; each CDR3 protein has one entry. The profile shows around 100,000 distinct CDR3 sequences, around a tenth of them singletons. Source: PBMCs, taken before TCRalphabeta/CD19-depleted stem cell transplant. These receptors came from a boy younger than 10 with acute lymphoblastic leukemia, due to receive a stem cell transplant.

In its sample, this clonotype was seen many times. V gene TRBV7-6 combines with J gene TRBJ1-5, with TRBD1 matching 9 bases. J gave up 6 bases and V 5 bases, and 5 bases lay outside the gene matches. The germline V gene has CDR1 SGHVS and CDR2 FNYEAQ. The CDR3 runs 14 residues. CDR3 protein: CASSQTGGTQPQHF. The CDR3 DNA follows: TGTGCCAGCAGCCAAACAGGGGGCACTCAGCCCCAGCATTTT.

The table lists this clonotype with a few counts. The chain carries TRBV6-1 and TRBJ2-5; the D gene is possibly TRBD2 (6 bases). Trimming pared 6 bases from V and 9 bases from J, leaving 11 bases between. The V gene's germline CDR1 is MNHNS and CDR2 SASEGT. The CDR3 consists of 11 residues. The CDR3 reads CASSDWRAQYF. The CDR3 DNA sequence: TGTGCCAGCAGCGATTGGAGGGCCCAGTACTTC.

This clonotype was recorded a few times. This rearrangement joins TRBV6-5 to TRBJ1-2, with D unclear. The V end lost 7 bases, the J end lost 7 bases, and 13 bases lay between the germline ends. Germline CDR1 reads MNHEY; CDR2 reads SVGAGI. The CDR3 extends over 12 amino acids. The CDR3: CASNYNWLGYTF. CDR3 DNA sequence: TGTGCCAGCAACTACAACTGGCTTGGCTACACCTTC.

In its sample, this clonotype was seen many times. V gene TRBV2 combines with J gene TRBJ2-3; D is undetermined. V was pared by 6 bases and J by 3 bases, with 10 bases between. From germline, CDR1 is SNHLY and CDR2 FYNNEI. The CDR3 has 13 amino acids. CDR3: CASRRKETDTQYF. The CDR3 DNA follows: TGTGCCAGCAGAAGAAAAGAGACAGATACGCAGTATTTT.

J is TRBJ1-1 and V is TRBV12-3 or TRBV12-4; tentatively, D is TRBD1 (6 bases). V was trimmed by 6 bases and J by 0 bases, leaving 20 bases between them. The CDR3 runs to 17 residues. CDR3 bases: TGTGCCAGCAGCCAGGGGTCTTGGTTGCATGTGAACACTGAAGCTTTCTTT. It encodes CASSQGSWLHVNTEAFF.

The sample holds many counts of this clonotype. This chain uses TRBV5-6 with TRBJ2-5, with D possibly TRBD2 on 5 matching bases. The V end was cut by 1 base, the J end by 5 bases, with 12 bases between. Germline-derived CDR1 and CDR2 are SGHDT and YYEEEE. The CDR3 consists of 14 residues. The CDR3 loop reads CASSLKVPGETQYF. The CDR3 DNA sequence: TGTGCCAGCAGCTTGAAGGTTCCGGGGGAGACCCAGTACTTC.

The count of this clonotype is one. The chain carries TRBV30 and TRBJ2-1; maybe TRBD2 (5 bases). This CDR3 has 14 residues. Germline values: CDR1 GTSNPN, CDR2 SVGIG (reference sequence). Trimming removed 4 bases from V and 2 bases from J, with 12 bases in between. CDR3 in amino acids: CAWTKGVAYNEQFF. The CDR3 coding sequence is TGTGCCTGGACCAAGGGAGTGGCCTACAATGAGCAGTTCTTC.

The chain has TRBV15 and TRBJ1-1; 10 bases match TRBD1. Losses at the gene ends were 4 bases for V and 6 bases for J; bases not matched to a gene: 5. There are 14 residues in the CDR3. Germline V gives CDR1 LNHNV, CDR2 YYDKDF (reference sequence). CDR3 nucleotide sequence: TGTGCCACCAGCACGCGGACAGGGGGTGCTGAAGCTTTCTTT. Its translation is CATSTRTGGAEAFF. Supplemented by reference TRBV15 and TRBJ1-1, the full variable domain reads DAMVIQNPRYQVTQFGKPVTLSCSQTLNHNVMYWYQQKSSQAPKLLFHYYDKDFNNEADTPDNFQSRRPNTSFCFLDIRSPGLGDTAMYLCATSTRTGGAEAFFGQGTRLTVV.

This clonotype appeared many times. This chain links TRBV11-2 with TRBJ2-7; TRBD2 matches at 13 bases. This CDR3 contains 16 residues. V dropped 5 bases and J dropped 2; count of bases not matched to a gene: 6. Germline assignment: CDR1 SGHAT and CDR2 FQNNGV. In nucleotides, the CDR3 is TGTGCCAGCAGCAGGACTAGCGGGGGCCTCACCTACGAGCAGTACTTC. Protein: CASSRTSGGLTYEQYF.

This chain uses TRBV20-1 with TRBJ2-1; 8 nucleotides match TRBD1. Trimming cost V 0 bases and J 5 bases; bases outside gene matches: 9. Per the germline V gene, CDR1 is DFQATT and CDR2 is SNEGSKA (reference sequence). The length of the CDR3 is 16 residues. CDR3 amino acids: CSARDPTGALHNEQFF. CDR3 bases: TGCAGTGCTAGAGACCCGACAGGGGCCCTTCACAATGAGCAGTTCTTC.

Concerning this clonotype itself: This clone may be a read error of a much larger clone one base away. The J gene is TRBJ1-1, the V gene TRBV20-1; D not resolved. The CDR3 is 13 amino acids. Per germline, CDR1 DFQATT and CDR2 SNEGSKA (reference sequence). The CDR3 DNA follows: TGCAGTGCTGGAGATGGGCAGGTTTTAAAAGCTTTCTTT. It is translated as CSAGDGQVLKAFF.

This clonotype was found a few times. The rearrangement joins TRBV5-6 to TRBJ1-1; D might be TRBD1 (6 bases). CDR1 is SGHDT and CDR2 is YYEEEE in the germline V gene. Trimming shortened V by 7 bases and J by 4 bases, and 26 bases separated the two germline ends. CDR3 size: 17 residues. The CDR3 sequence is CASRRDKLGASGTEAFF. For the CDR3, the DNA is TGTGCCAGCCGTCGGGACAAACTGGGGGCGTCTGGCACTGAAGCTTTCTTT. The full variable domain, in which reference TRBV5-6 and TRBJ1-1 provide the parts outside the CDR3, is DAGVTQSPTHLIKTRGQQVTLRCSPKSGHDTVSWYQQALGQGPQFIFQYYEEEERQRGNFPDRFSGHQFPNYSSELNVNALLLGDSALYLCASRRDKLGASGTEAFFGQGTRLTVV.

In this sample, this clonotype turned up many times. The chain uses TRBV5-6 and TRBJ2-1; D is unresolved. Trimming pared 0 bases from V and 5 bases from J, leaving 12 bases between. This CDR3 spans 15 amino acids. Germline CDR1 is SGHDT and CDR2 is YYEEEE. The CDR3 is CASSLVGVLDNEQFF. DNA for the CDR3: TGTGCCAGCAGCTTGGTTGGGGTTCTGGACAATGAGCAGTTCTTC. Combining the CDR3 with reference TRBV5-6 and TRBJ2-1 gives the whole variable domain DAGVTQSPTHLIKTRGQQVTLRCSPKSGHDTVSWYQQALGQGPQFIFQYYEEEERQRGNFPDRFSGHQFPNYSSELNVNALLLGDSALYLCASSLVGVLDNEQFFGPGTRLTVL.

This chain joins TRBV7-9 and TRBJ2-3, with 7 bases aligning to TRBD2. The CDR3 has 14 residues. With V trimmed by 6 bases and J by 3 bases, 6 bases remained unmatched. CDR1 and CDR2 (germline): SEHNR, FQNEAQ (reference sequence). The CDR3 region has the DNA TGTGCCAGCAGGCGGGAGCCGCGGACAGATACGCAGTATTTT. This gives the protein CASRREPRTDTQYF.

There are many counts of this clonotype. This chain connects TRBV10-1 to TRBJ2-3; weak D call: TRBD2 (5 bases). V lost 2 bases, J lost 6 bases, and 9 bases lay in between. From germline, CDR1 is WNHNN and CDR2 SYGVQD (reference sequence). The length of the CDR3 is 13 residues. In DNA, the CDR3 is TGCGCCAGCAGTGAGCCGAGAGGGGATACGCAGTATTTT. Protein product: CASSEPRGDTQYF.

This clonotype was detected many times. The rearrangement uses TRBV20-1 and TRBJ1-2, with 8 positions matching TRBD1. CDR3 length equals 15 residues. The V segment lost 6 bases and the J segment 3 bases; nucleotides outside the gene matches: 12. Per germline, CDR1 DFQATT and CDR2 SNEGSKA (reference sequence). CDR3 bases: TGCAGTGCCCCCCGGACAGGGCGGATCGACTATGGCTACACCTTC. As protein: CSAPRTGRIDYGYTF.

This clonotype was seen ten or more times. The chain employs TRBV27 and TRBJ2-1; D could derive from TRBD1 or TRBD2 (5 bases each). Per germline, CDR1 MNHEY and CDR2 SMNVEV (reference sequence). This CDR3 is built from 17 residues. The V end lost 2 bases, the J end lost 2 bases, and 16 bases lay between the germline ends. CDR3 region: CASSLEGIDRPYNEQFF. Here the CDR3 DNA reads TGTGCCAGCAGTTTAGAGGGGATAGACAGACCCTACAATGAGCAGTTCTTC.

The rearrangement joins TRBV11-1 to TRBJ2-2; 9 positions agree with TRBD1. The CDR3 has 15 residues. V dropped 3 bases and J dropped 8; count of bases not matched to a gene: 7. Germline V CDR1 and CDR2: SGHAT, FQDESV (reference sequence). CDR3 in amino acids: CASSFAGTGIGELFF. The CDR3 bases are TGTGCCAGCAGCTTTGCGGGGACAGGGATAGGGGAGCTGTTTTTT.

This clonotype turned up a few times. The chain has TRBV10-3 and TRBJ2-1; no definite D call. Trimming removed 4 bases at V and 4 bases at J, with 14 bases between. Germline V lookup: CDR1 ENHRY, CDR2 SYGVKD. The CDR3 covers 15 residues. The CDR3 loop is CAISGPQQMYNEQFF. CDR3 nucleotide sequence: TGTGCCATCAGTGGGCCACAACAAATGTACAATGAGCAGTTCTTC.

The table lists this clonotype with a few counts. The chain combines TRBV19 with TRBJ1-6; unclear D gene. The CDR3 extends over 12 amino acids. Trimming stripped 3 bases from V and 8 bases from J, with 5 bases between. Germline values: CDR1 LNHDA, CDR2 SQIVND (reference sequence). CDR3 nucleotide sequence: TGTGCCAGTAGTATTTTTGATTCACCCCTCCACTTT. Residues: CASSIFDSPLHF.

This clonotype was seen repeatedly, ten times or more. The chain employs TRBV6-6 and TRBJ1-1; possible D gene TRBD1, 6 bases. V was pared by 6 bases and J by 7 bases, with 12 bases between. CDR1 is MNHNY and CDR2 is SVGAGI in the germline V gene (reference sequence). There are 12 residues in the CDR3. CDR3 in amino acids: CASSPNRVEAFF. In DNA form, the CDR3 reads TGTGCCAGCAGCCCAAACAGGGTTGAAGCTTTCTTT.

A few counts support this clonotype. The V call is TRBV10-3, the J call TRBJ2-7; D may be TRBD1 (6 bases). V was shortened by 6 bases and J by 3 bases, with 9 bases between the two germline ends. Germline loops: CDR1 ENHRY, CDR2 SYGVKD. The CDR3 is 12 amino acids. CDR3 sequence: CAISQDSYEQYF. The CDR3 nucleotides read TGTGCCATCAGCCAGGACAGCTACGAGCAGTACTTC.

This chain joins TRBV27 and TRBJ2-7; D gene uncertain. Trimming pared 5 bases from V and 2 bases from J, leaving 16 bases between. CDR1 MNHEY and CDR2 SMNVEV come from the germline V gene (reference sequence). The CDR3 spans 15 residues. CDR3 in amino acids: CASSPGLELAYEQYF. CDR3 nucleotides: TGTGCCAGCAGTCCCGGGCTAGAGTTGGCCTACGAGCAGTACTTC.

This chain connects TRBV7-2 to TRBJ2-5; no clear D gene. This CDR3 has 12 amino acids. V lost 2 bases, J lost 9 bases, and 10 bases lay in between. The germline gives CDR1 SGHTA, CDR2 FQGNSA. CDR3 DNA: TGTGCCAGCAGCTTACAGGCAGAACCCCAGTACTTC. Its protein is CASSLQAEPQYF.

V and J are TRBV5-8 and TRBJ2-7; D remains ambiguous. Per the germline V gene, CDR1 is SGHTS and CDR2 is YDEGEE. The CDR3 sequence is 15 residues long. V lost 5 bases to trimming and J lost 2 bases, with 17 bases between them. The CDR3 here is CASSLEVRLTYEQYF. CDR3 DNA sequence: TGTGCCAGCAGTCTTGAGGTGAGGTTGACCTACGAGCAGTACTTC.

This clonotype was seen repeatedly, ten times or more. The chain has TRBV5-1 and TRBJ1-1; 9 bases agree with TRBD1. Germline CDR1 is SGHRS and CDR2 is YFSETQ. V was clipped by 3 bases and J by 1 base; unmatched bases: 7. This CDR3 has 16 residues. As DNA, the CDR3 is TGCGCCAGCAGCTGGGGCGGGACAGGGTCGAACACTGAAGCTTTCTTT. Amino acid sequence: CASSWGGTGSNTEAFF.

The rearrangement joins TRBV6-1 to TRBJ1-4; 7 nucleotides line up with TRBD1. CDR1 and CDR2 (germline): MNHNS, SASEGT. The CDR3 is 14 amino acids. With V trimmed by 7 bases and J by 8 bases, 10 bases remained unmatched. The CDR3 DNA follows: TGTGCCAGCACTCCGTACAGGGGAGGCGAAAAACTGTTTTTT. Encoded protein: CASTPYRGGEKLFF.

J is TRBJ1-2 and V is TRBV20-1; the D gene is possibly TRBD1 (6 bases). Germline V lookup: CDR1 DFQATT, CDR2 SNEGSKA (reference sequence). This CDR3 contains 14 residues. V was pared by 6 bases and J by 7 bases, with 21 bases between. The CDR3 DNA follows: TGCAGTGCCACCCAAGCCCCCGGGACACTTGGCTACACCTTC. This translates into CSATQAPGTLGYTF.

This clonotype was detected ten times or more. In nucleotides, the CDR3 is TGCGCCAGCAGCCCAGGAGCGGGAGAAGTGGATGAGCAGTTCTTC. Amino acid sequence: CASSPGAGEVDEQFF. The genes are TRBV5-1 and TRBJ2-1; TRBD2 agrees at 8 bases. The V gene's germline CDR1 is SGHRS and CDR2 YFSETQ. The ends lost 4 bases at V and 8 bases at J; junction bases unmatched: 11. The CDR3 covers 15 residues.

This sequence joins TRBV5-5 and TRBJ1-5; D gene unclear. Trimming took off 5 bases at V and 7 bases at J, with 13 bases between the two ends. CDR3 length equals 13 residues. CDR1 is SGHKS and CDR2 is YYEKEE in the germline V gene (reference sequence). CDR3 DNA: TGTGCCAGCAGTGCGGGAACGCGGCAGCCCCAGCATTTT. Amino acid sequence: CASSAGTRQPQHF. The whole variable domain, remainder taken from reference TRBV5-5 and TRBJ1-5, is DAGVTQSPTHLIKTRGQQVTLRCSPISGHKSVSWYQQVLGQGPQFIFQYYEKEERGRGNFPDRFSARQFPNYSSELNVNALLLGDSALYLCASSAGTRQPQHFGDGTRLSIL.

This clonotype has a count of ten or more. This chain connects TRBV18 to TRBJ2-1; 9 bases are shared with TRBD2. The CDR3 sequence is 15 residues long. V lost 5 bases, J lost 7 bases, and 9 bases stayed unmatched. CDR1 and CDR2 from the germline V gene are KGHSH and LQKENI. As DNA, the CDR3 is TGTGCCAGCTCAACCCGGGGTAGCGGGAGAAATGAGCAGTTCTTC. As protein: CASSTRGSGRNEQFF.

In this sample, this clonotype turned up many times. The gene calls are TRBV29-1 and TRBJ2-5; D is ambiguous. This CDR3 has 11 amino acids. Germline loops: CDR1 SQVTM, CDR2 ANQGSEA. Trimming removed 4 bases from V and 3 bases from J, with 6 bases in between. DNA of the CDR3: TGCAGCGTTGCTAGGGAAGAGACCCAGTACTTC. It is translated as CSVAREETQYF.